The following is a T cell receptor beta chain sequence with its context. The assay was immunoSEQ multiplex PCR, and TCRdb's table has in-frame clones only and misses some. Among more than 65,000 clones listed, around 97% were seen once. This entry belongs to a study of technical replicates of blood from a few donors. Germline CDR1 is SGHDN and CDR2 is FVKESK. The trim removed 1 base at V and 1 base at J, leaving 10 bases unmatched. This CDR3 is built from 20 residues. The rearrangement uses TRBV14 and TRBJ2-3; the match to TRBD2 covers 14 bases. The receptor comes from a human donor in good health. Sequencing was performed on T cells isolated from PBMCs. This CDR3 is CASSQGPTSGRVRGTDTQYF. CDR3 bases: TGTGCCAGCAGCCAAGGTCCGACTAGCGGGAGGGTACGTGGCACAGATACGCAGTATTTT.